The T cell receptor (beta chain) described here comes from a study of shared clonotypes between healthy human individuals. Study results and caveats: The sampled material consisted only of blood, and tissue repertoires are likely to differ.

Details on this clone: What it binds is not known.

The data were produced by immunoSEQ multiplex PCR, yet TCRdb's version contains in-frame clones alone and is incomplete. Among about a million clones listed, 70% to 85% were seen once. V shed 5 bases and J shed 2 bases, with 15 bases lying between them. CDR3 size: 16 residues. Germline V gene data show CDR1 as SGHTA and CDR2 as FQGNSA. Study donors comprised healthy, HIV-negative adults devoid of recent acute infection or vaccination. A CD45RA+ naive subset and a CD45RA-negative memory subset were split from CD4+ cells. V is TRBV7-2 and J is TRBJ2-2; a weak D match, TRBD1 (5 bases). Material for sequencing was memory CD4+ T cells sorted from blood. Indicated subset: CD45RA-negative fraction. This TCR was sampled from a young man in good health. Here the CDR3 reads CASSARQSINTGELFF. The CDR3 nucleotides are TGTGCCAGCAGCGCGAGACAGAGTATAAACACCGGGGAGCTGTTTTTT.